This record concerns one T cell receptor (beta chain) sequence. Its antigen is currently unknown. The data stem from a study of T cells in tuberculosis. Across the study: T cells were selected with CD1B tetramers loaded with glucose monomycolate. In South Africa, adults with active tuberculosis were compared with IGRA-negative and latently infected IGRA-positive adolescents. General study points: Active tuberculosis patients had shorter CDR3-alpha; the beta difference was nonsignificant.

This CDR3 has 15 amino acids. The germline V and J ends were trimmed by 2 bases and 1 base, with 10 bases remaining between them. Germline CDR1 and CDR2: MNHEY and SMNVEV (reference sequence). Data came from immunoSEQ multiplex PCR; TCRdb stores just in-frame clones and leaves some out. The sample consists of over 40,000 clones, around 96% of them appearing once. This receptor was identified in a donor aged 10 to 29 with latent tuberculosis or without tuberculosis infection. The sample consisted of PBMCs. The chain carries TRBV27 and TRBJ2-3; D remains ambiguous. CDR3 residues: CASSLVRMGTDTQYF. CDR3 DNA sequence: TGTGCCAGCAGTTTAGTGAGGATGGGCACAGATACGCAGTATTTT.